Given below is one T cell receptor beta chain in context. This entry is derived from a study of human T cells and chemical hapten exposure. MiXCR was run by TCRdb on the RACE reads, yielding one entry per CDR3 protein. There are around 300,000 distinct CDR3 sequences in the sample; around 7% occur only once, and more than 0.95% lies in the top ten. The V and J ends lost 7 bases and 2 bases, in that order; junction bases with no gene match: 4. The CDR3 spans 14 residues. Germline CDR1 MNHEY, CDR2 SVGAGI. Time point described: pre-sensitization, week 0. Treatment given: therapeutic diphenylcyclopropenone sensitization with weekly scalp DPC. At patch-test visits, sampling came before the patch test. Total RNA was isolated from whole blood that had not been fractionated.

The chain has TRBV6-5 and TRBJ2-7; 11 nucleotides line up with TRBD2. This TCR was sampled from a man between 18 and 29 years old with alopecia areata. Some clones in this sample may be carry-over from other donors' samples. Sample: whole blood, taken in connection with sensitization to the hapten diphenylcyclopropenone (DPC). The CDR3 loop is CASIGTSGTYEQYF. The CDR3 DNA sequence: TGTGCCAGCATAGGGACTAGCGGAACCTACGAGCAGTACTTC.